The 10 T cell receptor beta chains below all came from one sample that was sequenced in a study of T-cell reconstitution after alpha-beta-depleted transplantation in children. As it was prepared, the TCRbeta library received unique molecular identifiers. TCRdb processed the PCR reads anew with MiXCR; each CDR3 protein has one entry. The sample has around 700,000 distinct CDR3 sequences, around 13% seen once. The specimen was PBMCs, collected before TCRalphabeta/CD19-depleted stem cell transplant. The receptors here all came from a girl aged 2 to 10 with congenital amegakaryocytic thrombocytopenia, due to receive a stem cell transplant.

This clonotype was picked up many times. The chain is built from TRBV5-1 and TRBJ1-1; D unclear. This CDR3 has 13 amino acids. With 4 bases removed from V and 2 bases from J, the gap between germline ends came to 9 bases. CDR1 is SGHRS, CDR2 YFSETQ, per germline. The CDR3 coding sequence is TGCGCCAGCAGCAGGTCAGTTAACACTGAAGCTTTCTTT. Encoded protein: CASSRSVNTEAFF.

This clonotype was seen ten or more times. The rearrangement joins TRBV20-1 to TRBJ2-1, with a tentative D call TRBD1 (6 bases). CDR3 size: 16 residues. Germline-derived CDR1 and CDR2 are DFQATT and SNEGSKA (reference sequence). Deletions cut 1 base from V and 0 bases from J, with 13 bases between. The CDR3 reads CSARGQAHSSYNEQFF. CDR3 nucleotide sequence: TGCAGTGCTAGAGGACAGGCCCATAGCTCCTACAATGAGCAGTTCTTC.

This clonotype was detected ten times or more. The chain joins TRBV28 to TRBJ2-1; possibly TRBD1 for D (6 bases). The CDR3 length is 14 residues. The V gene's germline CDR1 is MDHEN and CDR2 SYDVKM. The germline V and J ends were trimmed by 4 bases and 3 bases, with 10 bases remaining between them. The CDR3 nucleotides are TGTGCCAGCAGTTCCTGGACAGACTACAATGAGCAGTTCTTC. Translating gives CASSSWTDYNEQFF.

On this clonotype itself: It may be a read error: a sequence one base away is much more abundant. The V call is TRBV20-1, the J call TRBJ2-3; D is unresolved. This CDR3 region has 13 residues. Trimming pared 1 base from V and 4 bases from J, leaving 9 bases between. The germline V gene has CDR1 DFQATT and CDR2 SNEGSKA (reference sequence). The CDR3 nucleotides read TGCAGTGCTAGAGTTCTTAGCTCAGATACGCAGTATTTT. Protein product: CSARVLSSDTQYF.

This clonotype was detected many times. The CDR3 loop is CATYRQGGASTEAFF. The DNA of the CDR3 is TGTGCCACCTACAGACAGGGGGGGGCCTCCACTGAAGCTTTCTTT. This chain connects TRBV10-3 to TRBJ1-1; 9 nucleotides agree with TRBD1. The germline V gene encodes CDR1 ENHRY and CDR2 SYGVKD. The CDR3 sequence is 15 residues long. Trimming cost V 10 bases and J 4 bases; bases outside gene matches: 13.

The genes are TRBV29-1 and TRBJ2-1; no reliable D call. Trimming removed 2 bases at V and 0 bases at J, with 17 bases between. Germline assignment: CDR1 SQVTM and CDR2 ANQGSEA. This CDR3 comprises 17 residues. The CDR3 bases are TGCAGCGTTGAATGGTGGCAGGAGTCGAGCTCCTACAATGAGCAGTTCTTC. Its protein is CSVEWWQESSSYNEQFF.

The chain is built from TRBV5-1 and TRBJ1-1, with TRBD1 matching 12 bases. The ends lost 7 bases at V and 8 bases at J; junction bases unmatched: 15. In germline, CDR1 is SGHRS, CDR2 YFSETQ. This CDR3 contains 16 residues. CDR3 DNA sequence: TGCGCCAGCTGCAAATCCCCAGGGACAGGGGGCACAGAAGCTTTCTTT. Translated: CASCKSPGTGGTEAFF.

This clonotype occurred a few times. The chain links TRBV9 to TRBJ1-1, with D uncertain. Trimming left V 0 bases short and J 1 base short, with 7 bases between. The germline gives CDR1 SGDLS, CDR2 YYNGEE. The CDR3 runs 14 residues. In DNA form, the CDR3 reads TGTGCCAGCAGCGTAGGGTGGGGGAACACTGAAGCTTTCTTT. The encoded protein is CASSVGWGNTEAFF.

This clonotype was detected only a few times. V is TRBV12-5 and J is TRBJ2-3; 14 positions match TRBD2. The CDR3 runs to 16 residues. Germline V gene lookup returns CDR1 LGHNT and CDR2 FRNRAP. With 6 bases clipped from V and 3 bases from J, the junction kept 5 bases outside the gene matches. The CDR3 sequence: CASGSGTSGSTDTQYF. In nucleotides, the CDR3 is TGTGCTAGTGGCTCCGGGACTAGCGGGAGTACAGATACGCAGTATTTT.

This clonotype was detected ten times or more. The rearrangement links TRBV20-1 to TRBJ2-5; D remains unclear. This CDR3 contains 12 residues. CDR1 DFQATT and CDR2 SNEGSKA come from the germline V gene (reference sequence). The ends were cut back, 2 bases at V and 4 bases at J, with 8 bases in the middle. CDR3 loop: CSARKGGETQYF. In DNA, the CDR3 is TGCAGTGCTAGAAAGGGCGGAGAGACCCAGTACTTC.